This T cell receptor beta chain was recorded in a study of graft-versus-host responses after intestinal transplantation. Points from the study as a whole: Within the allografts of patients who had graft-donor T cell macrochimerism, graft-versus-host to host-versus-graft clonal ratios were high. Among circulating GvH clones, peak levels were associated with early post-transplant declines in HvG clones. Some GvH clones appeared in ileal mucosa or blood before recipient bone marrow.

The CDR3 spans 14 residues. This clone was observed once. The antigen is unknown. The repertoire was sequenced with immunoSEQ multiplex PCR; TCRdb's copy has only in-frame clones and lacks some. The sample includes tens of thousands of clones, 93% of them seen just once. The chain has TRBV21-1 and TRBJ2-7; the D segment call TRBD2 is taken from the table without a DNA check. The DNA end favors TRBJ2-5, so the J call may be wrong. TRBV21-1 is labeled a pseudogene. The origin of this receptor is a human donor who received an intestinal transplant. The material was unstimulated CD8+ T cells sorted from spleen or lymph node cells, obtained before intestinal transplant. CDR3 nucleotides: TGTGCCAGCAGCAAGCGGAGACTCCAAGAGACCCAGTACTTC. This codes for CASSKRRLQETQYF.